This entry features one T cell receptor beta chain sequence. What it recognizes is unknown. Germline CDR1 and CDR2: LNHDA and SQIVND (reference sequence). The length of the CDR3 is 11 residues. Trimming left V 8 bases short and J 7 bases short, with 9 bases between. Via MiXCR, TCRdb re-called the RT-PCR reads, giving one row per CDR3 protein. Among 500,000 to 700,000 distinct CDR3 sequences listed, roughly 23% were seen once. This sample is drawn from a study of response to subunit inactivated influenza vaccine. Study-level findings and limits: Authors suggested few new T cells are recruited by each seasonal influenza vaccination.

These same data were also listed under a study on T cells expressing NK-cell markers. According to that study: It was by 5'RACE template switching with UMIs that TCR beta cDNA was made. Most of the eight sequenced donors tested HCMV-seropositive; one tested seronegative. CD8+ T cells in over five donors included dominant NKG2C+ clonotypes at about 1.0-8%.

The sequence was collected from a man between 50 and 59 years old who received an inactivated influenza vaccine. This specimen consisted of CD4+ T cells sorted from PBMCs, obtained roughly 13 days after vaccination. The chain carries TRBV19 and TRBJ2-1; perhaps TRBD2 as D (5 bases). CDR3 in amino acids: CASAGLNEQFF. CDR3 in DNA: TGTGCCAGTGCGGGTCTGAATGAGCAGTTCTTC.